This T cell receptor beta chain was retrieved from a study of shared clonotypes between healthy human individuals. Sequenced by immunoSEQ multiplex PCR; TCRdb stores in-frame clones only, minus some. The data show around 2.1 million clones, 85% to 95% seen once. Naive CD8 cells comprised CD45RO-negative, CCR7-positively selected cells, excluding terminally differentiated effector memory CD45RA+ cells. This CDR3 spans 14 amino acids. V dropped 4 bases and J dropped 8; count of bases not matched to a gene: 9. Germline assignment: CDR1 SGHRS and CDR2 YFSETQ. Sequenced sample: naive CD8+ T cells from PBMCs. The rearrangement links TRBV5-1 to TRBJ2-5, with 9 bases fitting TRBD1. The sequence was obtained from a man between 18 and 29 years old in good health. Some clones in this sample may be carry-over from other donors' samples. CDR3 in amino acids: CASSGGTGPKTQYF. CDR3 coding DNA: TGCGCCAGCAGCGGGGGGACAGGGCCGAAAACCCAGTACTTC.